This is a list of T cell receptor beta chains from one sample in a study of human CD8 memory T cell subsets. TCRdb reworked the 5' RACE reads into one entry per CDR3 protein, no DNA. The data show 6,000 to 8,000 distinct CDR3 sequences, and the top ten clones hold approximately 25%. What was sequenced was CD8+ T cells from PBMCs. These receptors were collected from a human donor in good health. Each CDR3 is given with its conserved first and last residue. Not all rows give a size; the values are once, few, many and, for expanded clones, a class.

abundance: medium-sized
v_gene: TRBV20-1
j_gene: TRBJ2-2
CDR3aa: CSAPQGRFDSGELFF

abundance: -
v_gene: TRBV18
j_gene: TRBJ2-5
CDR3aa: CASSPQEETQYF

abundance: medium-sized
v_gene: TRBV21-1
j_gene: TRBJ2-4
CDR3aa: CASTRPGERWDIQYF

abundance: medium-sized
v_gene: TRBV28
j_gene: TRBJ1-6
CDR3aa: CASSPRDNSPLHF

abundance: -
v_gene: TRBV2
j_gene: TRBJ2-7
CDR3aa: CASSELSGRGYEQYF

abundance: hyperexpanded
v_gene: TRBV15
j_gene: TRBJ2-1
CDR3aa: CATSSRRSSGSSYNEQFF

abundance: -
v_gene: TRBV6-6
j_gene: TRBJ1-1
CDR3aa: CASSSGRLGTEAFF

abundance: medium-sized
v_gene: TRBV29-1
j_gene: TRBJ2-5
CDR3aa: CSVESNQETQYF

abundance: -
v_gene: TRBV3-1
j_gene: TRBJ2-1
CDR3aa: CASSLIAGYNEQFF

abundance: -
v_gene: TRBV28
j_gene: TRBJ1-1
CDR3aa: CASSLTPGGQGDTEAFF

abundance: medium-sized
v_gene: TRBV28
j_gene: TRBJ1-1
CDR3aa: CASSFGQGPLEAFF

abundance: medium-sized
v_gene: TRBV5-5
j_gene: TRBJ2-2
CDR3aa: CASSYRVTNTGELFF

abundance: medium-sized
v_gene: TRBV24-1
j_gene: TRBJ2-3
CDR3aa: CATTPKTATGTDTQYF

abundance: -
v_gene: TRBV6-5
j_gene: TRBJ2-7
CDR3aa: CASSYGGQGVYEQYF

abundance: -
v_gene: TRBV27
j_gene: TRBJ2-7
CDR3aa: CASRGLGFYEQYF

abundance: -
v_gene: TRBV6-5
j_gene: TRBJ2-5
CDR3aa: CASSPGIQETQYF

abundance: -
v_gene: TRBV7-8
j_gene: TRBJ2-1
CDR3aa: CASSLAGTGGSSEQFF

abundance: -
v_gene: TRBV19
j_gene: TRBJ2-7
CDR3aa: CASSKTPGQGIYEQYF

abundance: -
v_gene: TRBV20-1
j_gene: TRBJ2-1
CDR3aa: CSARARGLAGGDYNEQFF

abundance: -
v_gene: TRBV24-1
j_gene: TRBJ2-7
CDR3aa: CATSDFWGYEQYF

abundance: -
v_gene: TRBV28
j_gene: TRBJ2-7
CDR3aa: CASSLTGGIGYEQYF

abundance: medium-sized
v_gene: TRBV7-9
j_gene: TRBJ2-1
CDR3aa: CASSLDVTRNEQVF

abundance: medium-sized
v_gene: TRBV2
j_gene: TRBJ2-7
CDR3aa: CASSPGTLYEQYF

abundance: medium-sized
v_gene: TRBV7-2
j_gene: TRBJ2-7
CDR3aa: CASSLAIGASVDYEQYF

abundance: -
v_gene: TRBV27
j_gene: TRBJ2-1
CDR3aa: CASSAPRDRVYNEQFF

abundance: -
v_gene: TRBV27
j_gene: TRBJ2-7
CDR3aa: CASKISGSHEQYF

abundance: medium-sized
v_gene: TRBV6-1
j_gene: TRBJ2-7
CDR3aa: CASSLGLAGTYEQYF

abundance: -
v_gene: TRBV19
j_gene: TRBJ2-1
CDR3aa: CATGLASNEQFF

abundance: -
v_gene: TRBV2
j_gene: TRBJ2-7
CDR3aa: CASNLPGRTVSSYEQYF